The source of this T cell receptor beta chain is a study of shared clonotypes between healthy human individuals. Across the study: The people who gave samples were two women and three men aged 18 to 49. Study outcomes and limitations: The researchers took only blood, and tissue repertoires probably look different.

This clone has only one observation. Its specificity is unknown. Each PCR replicate run on unsorted PBMC took in 300 to 350 ng DNA, roughly 32,000 T cell genomes. Data came from immunoSEQ multiplex PCR; TCRdb stores just in-frame clones and leaves some out. The table includes 75,000 to 100,000 clones, roughly 50% detected once. Adult Caucasians living in Nashville, Tennessee made up all of the donors. Sequenced input: PBMCs. This TCR came from a woman in her thirties or forties in good health. Some clones in this sample may be carry-over from other donors' samples.

CDR3 amino acids: CASSFSGTLGEQFF. In nucleotides, the CDR3 is TGTGCCAGCAGCTTTAGCGGGACCCTCGGTGAGCAGTTCTTC. This chain links TRBV4-2 with TRBJ2-1, with 8 positions matching TRBD2. From germline, CDR1 is LGHNA and CDR2 YNFKEQ. The length of the CDR3 is 14 residues. V lost 5 bases to trimming and J lost 9 bases; unmatched junction nucleotides: 9.